The 12 T cell receptor beta chains reported below all come from one sample, sequenced in a study of blood T cell repertoires in COVID-19. Data came from immunoSEQ multiplex PCR; TCRdb stores just in-frame clones and leaves some out. The sample holds almost 65,000 clones; approximately 85% are singletons and the top ten take roughly 43%. Sample: peripheral blood. These receptor sequences come from a woman in her sixties with COVID-19, enrolled during active disease.

The chain links TRBV4-3 to TRBJ1-5; D is possibly TRBD1 (6 bases). The ends were cut back, 4 bases at V and 1 base at J, with 17 bases in the middle. The CDR3 covers 17 residues. CDR1 LGHNA and CDR2 YSLEER come from the germline V gene. CDR3 bases: TGCGCCAGCAGCCCCCGTTGGGGGCAGGGAAGCAATCAGCCCCAGCATTTT. Encoded protein: CASSPRWGQGSNQPQHF.

The chain employs TRBV11-2 and TRBJ2-5; 8 bases map to TRBD2. Germline V gene sequence: CDR1 SGHAT, CDR2 FQNNGV. This CDR3 is 14 amino acids long. V dropped 1 base and J dropped 5; count of bases not matched to a gene: 3. The CDR3 protein is CASSLAGGSETQYF. The DNA of the CDR3 is TGTGCCAGCAGCTTAGCGGGGGGGAGTGAGACCCAGTACTTC. Full variable domain (rest looked up from reference TRBV11-2 and TRBJ2-5): EAGVAQSPRYKIIEKRQSVAFWCNPISGHATLYWYQQILGQGPKLLIQFQNNGVVDDSQLPKDRFSAERLKGVDSTLKIQPAKLEDSAVYLCASSLAGGSETQYFGPGTRLLVL.

This sequence joins TRBV28 and TRBJ2-7; D gene ambiguous. The CDR3 has 14 residues. V shed 4 bases and J shed 4 bases, with 14 bases lying between them. The germline gives CDR1 MDHEN, CDR2 SYDVKM. CDR3 sequence reads: CASSSGSARYEQYF. CDR3 nucleotide sequence: TGTGCCAGCAGTTCAGGTTCTGCACGTTACGAGCAGTACTTC.

The V call is TRBV7-7, the J call TRBJ2-6; no firm D call. This CDR3 is 14 amino acids long. Deletions cut 5 bases from V and 4 bases from J, with 9 bases between. From germline, CDR1 is SSHAT and CDR2 FNYEAQ (reference sequence). CDR3 coding DNA: TGTGCCAGCAGCCCCGCAGGAGGGGCCAACGTCCTGACTTTC. Protein sequence: CASSPAGGANVLTF.

This clone was seen only once. The V gene is TRBV4-3, the J gene TRBJ1-1; no definite D call. Germline V gene sequence: CDR1 LGHNA, CDR2 YSLEER. V lost 0 bases and J 3 bases, leaving 8 bases between the germline ends. This CDR3 comprises 14 residues. The CDR3 DNA sequence: TGCGCCAGCAGCCAAGATATCGGGGACACTGAAGCTTTCTTT. Its protein product is CASSQDIGDTEAFF.

The chain has TRBV5-4 and TRBJ2-7; D perhaps matches TRBD1 (6 bases). Deletions cut 0 bases from V and 2 bases from J, with 9 bases between. The CDR3 has 14 residues. In germline, CDR1 is SGHNT, CDR2 YYREEE (reference sequence). The CDR3, as DNA: TGTGCCAGCAGCTTGGTGCAGGGGACCTACGAGCAGTACTTC. It translates to CASSLVQGTYEQYF. The full variable domain, its missing parts supplied by reference TRBV5-4 and TRBJ2-7, is ETGVTQSPTHLIKTRGQQVTLRCSSQSGHNTVSWYQQALGQGPQFIFQYYREEENGRGNFPPRFSGLQFPNYSSELNVNALELDDSALYLCASSLVQGTYEQYFGPGTRLTVT.

The V and J genes are TRBV27 and TRBJ2-7; the D gene is possibly TRBD2 (6 bases). The CDR3 sequence is 19 residues long. Trimming shortened V by 6 bases and J by 2 bases, and 29 bases separated the two germline ends. Germline V gene sequence: CDR1 MNHEY, CDR2 SMNVEV (reference sequence). CDR3 residues: CASSPTFRLISGPTYEQYF. The DNA of the CDR3 is TGTGCCAGCAGCCCAACCTTTCGGCTAATTAGCGGACCGACCTACGAGCAGTACTTC.

The chain recombines TRBV9 with TRBJ2-7; TRBD2 matches 8 bases. From germline, CDR1 is SGDLS and CDR2 YYNGEE. The CDR3 covers 15 residues. J gave up 2 bases and V 0 bases, and 4 bases lay outside the gene matches. The CDR3, as DNA: TGTGCCAGCAGCGTAGGAAGTAGCGGGACCTACGAGCAGTACTTC. It codes for CASSVGSSGTYEQYF.

V is TRBV19 and J is TRBJ2-6; D possibly corresponds to TRBD1 (5 bases). CDR3 length equals 13 residues. Germline values: CDR1 LNHDA, CDR2 SQIVND (reference sequence). The V gene lost 11 bases and the J gene lost 1 base, with 9 bases spanning the gap. CDR3 bases: TGTGCCCTCAGGGATTCTGGGGCCAACGTCCTGACTTTC. Translating gives CALRDSGANVLTF.

The chain combines TRBV4-3 with TRBJ1-4; 7 nucleotides agree with TRBD1. V lost 4 bases to trimming and J lost 5 bases; unmatched junction nucleotides: 4. The CDR3 contains 14 residues. From germline, CDR1 is LGHNA and CDR2 YSLEER. CDR3 bases: TGCGCCAGCAGCCTTGGGACAGCGAATGAAAAACTGTTTTTT. Encoded protein: CASSLGTANEKLFF.

V is TRBV7-9 and J is TRBJ1-5; possibly TRBD1 for D (5 bases). From germline, CDR1 is SEHNR and CDR2 FQNEAQ (reference sequence). CDR3 size: 15 residues. The germline V and J ends were trimmed by 4 bases and 4 bases, with 14 bases remaining between them. The CDR3 DNA reads TGTGCCAGCAGCTCAGAAGGACACCTAAATCAGCCCCAGCATTTT. This encodes CASSSEGHLNQPQHF.

The V and J genes are TRBV18 and TRBJ1-1, with 10 bases identical to TRBD1. J gave up 7 bases and V 3 bases, and 5 bases lay outside the gene matches. This CDR3 is 14 amino acids long. Germline CDR1 and CDR2: KGHSH and LQKENI. CDR3 bases: TGTGCCAGCTCACCGGGACAGGGGAGGAATGAAGCTTTCTTT. This codes for CASSPGQGRNEAFF.